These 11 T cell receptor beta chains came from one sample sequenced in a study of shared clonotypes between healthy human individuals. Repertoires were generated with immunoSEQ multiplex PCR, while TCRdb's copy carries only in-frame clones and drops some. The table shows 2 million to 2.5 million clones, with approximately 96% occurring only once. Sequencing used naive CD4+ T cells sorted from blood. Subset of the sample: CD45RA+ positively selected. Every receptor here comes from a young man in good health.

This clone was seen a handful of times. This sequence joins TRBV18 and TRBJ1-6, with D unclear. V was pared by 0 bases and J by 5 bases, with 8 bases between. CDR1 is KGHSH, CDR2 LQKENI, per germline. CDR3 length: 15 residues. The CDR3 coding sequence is TGTGCCAGCTCACCACCATTCGGCGATAATTCACCCCTCCACTTT. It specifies CASSPPFGDNSPLHF.

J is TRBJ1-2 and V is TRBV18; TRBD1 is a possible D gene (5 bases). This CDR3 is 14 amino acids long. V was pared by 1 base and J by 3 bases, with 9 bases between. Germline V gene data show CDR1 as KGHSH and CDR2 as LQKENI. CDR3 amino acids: CASSPLRGDYGYTF. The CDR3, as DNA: TGTGCCAGCTCACCACTACGGGGCGACTATGGCTACACCTTC.

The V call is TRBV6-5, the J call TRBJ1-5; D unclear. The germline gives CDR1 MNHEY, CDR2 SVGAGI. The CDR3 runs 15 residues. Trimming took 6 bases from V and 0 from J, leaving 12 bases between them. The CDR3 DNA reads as TGTGCCAGCAGGGAGTGGGCTAATAGCAATCAGCCCCAGCATTTT. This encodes CASREWANSNQPQHF.

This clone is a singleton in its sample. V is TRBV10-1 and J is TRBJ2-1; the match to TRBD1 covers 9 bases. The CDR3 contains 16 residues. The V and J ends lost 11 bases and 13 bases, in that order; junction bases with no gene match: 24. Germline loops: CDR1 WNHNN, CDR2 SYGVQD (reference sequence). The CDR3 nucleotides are TGCGCCGACCCGGGACAGGGCTCGTATCCCCAGCCAGACCAGTTCTTC. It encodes CADPGQGSYPQPDQFF.

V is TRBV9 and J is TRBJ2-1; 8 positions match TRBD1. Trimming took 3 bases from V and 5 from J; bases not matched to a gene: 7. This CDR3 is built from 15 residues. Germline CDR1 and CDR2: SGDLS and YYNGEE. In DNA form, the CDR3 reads TGTGCCAGCAGCGCCAGGACAGGGTTTAACAATGAGCAGTTCTTC. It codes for CASSARTGFNNEQFF. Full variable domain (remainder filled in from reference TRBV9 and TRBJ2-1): DSGVTQTPKHLITATGQRVTLRCSPRSGDLSVYWYQQSLDQGLQFLIQYYNGEERAKGNILERFSAQQFPDLHSELNLSSLELGDSALYFCASSARTGFNNEQFFGPGTRLTVL.

The CDR3: CASSGVGGYEQYF. DNA of the CDR3: TGTGCCAGCAGCGGGGTTGGAGGCTACGAGCAGTACTTC. This chain connects TRBV5-5 to TRBJ2-7; D may be TRBD2 (5 bases). This CDR3 has 13 amino acids. Germline CDR1 SGHKS, CDR2 YYEKEE (reference sequence). V dropped 4 bases and J dropped 3 bases, with 11 bases sitting between them.

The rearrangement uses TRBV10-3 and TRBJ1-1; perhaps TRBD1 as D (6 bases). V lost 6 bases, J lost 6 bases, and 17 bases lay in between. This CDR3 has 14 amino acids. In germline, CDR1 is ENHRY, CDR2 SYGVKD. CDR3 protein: CAIRHRERFAEAFF. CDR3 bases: TGTGCCATCAGGCACAGGGAACGATTCGCTGAAGCTTTCTTT.

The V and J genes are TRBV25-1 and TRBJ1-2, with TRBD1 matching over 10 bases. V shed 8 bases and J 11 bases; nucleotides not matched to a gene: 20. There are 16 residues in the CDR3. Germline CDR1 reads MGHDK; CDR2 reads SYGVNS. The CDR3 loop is CASSGQGHWGFMRYTF. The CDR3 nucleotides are TGTGCCAGCTCGGGACAGGGGCACTGGGGTTTTATGCGGTACACCTTC.

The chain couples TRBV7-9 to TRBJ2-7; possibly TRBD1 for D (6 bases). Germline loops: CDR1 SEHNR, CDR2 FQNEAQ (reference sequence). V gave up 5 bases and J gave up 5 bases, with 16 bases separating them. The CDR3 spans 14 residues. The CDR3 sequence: CASSLLTGLHEQYF. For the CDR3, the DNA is TGTGCCAGCAGCCTCCTGACAGGATTGCACGAGCAGTACTTC.

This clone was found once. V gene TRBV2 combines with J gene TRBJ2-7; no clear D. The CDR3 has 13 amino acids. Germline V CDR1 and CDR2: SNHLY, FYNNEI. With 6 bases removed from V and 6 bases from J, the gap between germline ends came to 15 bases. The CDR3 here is CASRDDGESEQYF. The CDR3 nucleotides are TGTGCCAGCAGGGATGATGGGGAATCCGAGCAGTACTTC.

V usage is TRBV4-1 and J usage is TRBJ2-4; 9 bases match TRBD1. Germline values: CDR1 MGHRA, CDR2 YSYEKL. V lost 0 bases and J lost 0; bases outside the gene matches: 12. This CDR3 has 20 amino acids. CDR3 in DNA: TGCGCCAGCAGCCAAGAGTCCGGACAGGGGATCTCGAAAGCCAAAAACATTCAGTACTTC. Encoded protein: CASSQESGQGISKAKNIQYF.